These T cell receptor beta chains were read from a single sample in a study of T cell responses to AZD1222 COVID-19 vaccine. Some clones are missing from TCRdb's copy, which holds only in-frame ones; the method was immunoSEQ multiplex PCR. The sample holds about 140,000 clones, 90% seen once. Material: peripheral blood, obtained on day 0 of AZD1222 vaccination. The source is an adult in good health. Both conserved end residues are part of each CDR3. Fields, in order: CDR3 DNA, CDR3 protein, J gene, clone size, V gene, D gene. The D gene is left open where the match is weak. A row's size may be missing; if present it is once, few, many or a size class.

cdr3_nt: TGTGCCAGCTTACCTCTGGGGAACACTGAAGCTTTCTTT
cdr3_aa: CASLPLGNTEAFF
j_call: TRBJ1-1
clone_size: -
v_call: TRBV18
d_call: -

cdr3_nt: TGTGCCAGCAGCCCCGCCCTAGCGGTGTCCTACGAGCAGTACTTC
cdr3_aa: CASSPALAVSYEQYF
j_call: TRBJ2-7
clone_size: -
v_call: TRBV5-6
d_call: TRBD2

cdr3_nt: TGTGCCAGCAGCTTAGATGGGATAGATACGCAGTATTTT
cdr3_aa: CASSLDGIDTQYF
j_call: TRBJ2-3
clone_size: -
v_call: TRBV7-2
d_call: -

cdr3_nt: TGTGCCAGCAGCCCCTATGGGACGGCCCGTGAAGCTTTCTTT
cdr3_aa: CASSPYGTAREAFF
j_call: TRBJ1-1
clone_size: few
v_call: TRBV7-9
d_call: -

cdr3_nt: TGTGCCAGCAGACCCCGGGACCCAGGGGAAGAAAAACTGTTTTTT
cdr3_aa: CASRPRDPGEEKLFF
j_call: TRBJ1-4
clone_size: -
v_call: TRBV6-5
d_call: -

cdr3_nt: TGTGCCAGCAGCCAGGGCAGCTCTGGAAACACCATATATTTT
cdr3_aa: CASSQGSSGNTIYF
j_call: TRBJ1-3
clone_size: once
v_call: TRBV3-1/TRBV3-2
d_call: -

cdr3_nt: TGTGCCAGTAGTATAGTGGGAGGGCCCTACAATGAGCAGTTCTTC
cdr3_aa: CASSIVGGPYNEQFF
j_call: TRBJ2-1
clone_size: -
v_call: TRBV19
d_call: TRBD2

cdr3_nt: TGTGCCAGCAGCCAGGGGGGTACTGAAGCTTTCTTT
cdr3_aa: CASSQGGTEAFF
j_call: TRBJ1-1
clone_size: -
v_call: TRBV14
d_call: -

cdr3_nt: TGTGCCAGCAGAGGGACAGCGAACACTGAAGCTTTCTTT
cdr3_aa: CASRGTANTEAFF
j_call: TRBJ1-1
clone_size: -
v_call: TRBV25-1
d_call: TRBD1

cdr3_nt: TGTGCCAGCAGTGACCCGGGACGGATGATCTACGAGCAGTACTTC
cdr3_aa: CASSDPGRMIYEQYF
j_call: TRBJ2-7
clone_size: -
v_call: TRBV27
d_call: -

cdr3_nt: TGTGCCAGCAGTGAACTAGCGGGGGGCCAAGAGACCCAGTACTTC
cdr3_aa: CASSELAGGQETQYF
j_call: TRBJ2-5
clone_size: -
v_call: TRBV6-1
d_call: TRBD2

cdr3_nt: TGTGCCAGCAGCCCCGGACAGTTTAACTATGGCTACACCTTC
cdr3_aa: CASSPGQFNYGYTF
j_call: TRBJ1-2
clone_size: -
v_call: TRBV3-1/TRBV3-2
d_call: -

cdr3_nt: TGTGCCAGCAGCTTCTTGGCTGGGGCCAACGTCCTGACTTTC
cdr3_aa: CASSFLAGANVLTF
j_call: TRBJ2-6
clone_size: -
v_call: TRBV11-2
d_call: -

cdr3_nt: TGCGCCAGCAGGGTTGTGGTAGGCAGTATGAACACTGAAGCTTTCTTT
cdr3_aa: CASRVVVGSMNTEAFF
j_call: TRBJ1-1
clone_size: -
v_call: TRBV5-1
d_call: -

cdr3_nt: TGTGCCAGCAGCTTCGGGACAGTCAGCTCTGGAAACACCATATATTTT
cdr3_aa: CASSFGTVSSGNTIYF
j_call: TRBJ1-3
clone_size: -
v_call: TRBV7-6
d_call: TRBD1

cdr3_nt: TGTGCCAGCAGACTGCAGGGTGGTGGGAACTATGGCTACACCTTC
cdr3_aa: CASRLQGGGNYGYTF
j_call: TRBJ1-2
clone_size: few
v_call: TRBV7-2
d_call: -

cdr3_nt: TGTGCCTGGAGTGTACATGGGACAGGGTTATCACCCCTCCACTTT
cdr3_aa: CAWSVHGTGLSPLHF
j_call: TRBJ1-6
clone_size: -
v_call: TRBV30
d_call: TRBD1

cdr3_nt: TGCGCCAGCAGCCGACAGACGGGGGGGCCTGAGGTTGAGCAGTTCTTC
cdr3_aa: CASSRQTGGPEVEQFF
j_call: TRBJ2-1
clone_size: -
v_call: TRBV5-1
d_call: TRBD2

cdr3_nt: TGTGCCAGCAGTTACTCTGCAGACTATGGCTACACCTTC
cdr3_aa: CASSYSADYGYTF
j_call: TRBJ1-2
clone_size: -
v_call: TRBV6-5
d_call: -

cdr3_nt: TGCGCCAGCACCGAAGTAGGAAGGTTTGAGCAGTTCTTC
cdr3_aa: CASTEVGRFEQFF
j_call: TRBJ2-1
clone_size: -
v_call: TRBV4-1
d_call: -

cdr3_nt: TGTGCCAGCAGCCTAGACAGGCCTAAGCGGTACGAGCAGTACTTC
cdr3_aa: CASSLDRPKRYEQYF
j_call: TRBJ2-7
clone_size: few
v_call: TRBV2
d_call: -

cdr3_nt: TGTGCCAGTAGTAGAAGGACAGGGGGCGGGAGCAATCAGCCCCAGCATTTT
cdr3_aa: CASSRRTGGGSNQPQHF
j_call: TRBJ1-5
clone_size: -
v_call: TRBV19
d_call: TRBD1

cdr3_nt: TGTGCCAGCAGCTTAGCAGCGGACAATGAGCAGTTCTTC
cdr3_aa: CASSLAADNEQFF
j_call: TRBJ2-1
clone_size: -
v_call: TRBV7-2
d_call: -

cdr3_nt: TGTGCCATCAGAGGAAGGGTTGGTAACTATGGCTACACCTTC
cdr3_aa: CAIRGRVGNYGYTF
j_call: TRBJ1-2
clone_size: -
v_call: TRBV10-3
d_call: -

cdr3_nt: TGCAGCGTTGACAGGGGAGGAAACACCATATATTTT
cdr3_aa: CSVDRGGNTIYF
j_call: TRBJ1-3
clone_size: -
v_call: TRBV29-1
d_call: -

cdr3_nt: TGTGCCAGCAGCTTATGGGGACTAGCGGGGGAGCAGTACTTC
cdr3_aa: CASSLWGLAGEQYF
j_call: TRBJ2-7
clone_size: -
v_call: TRBV7-2
d_call: TRBD2

cdr3_nt: TGTGCCAGCACGAGGAGTATCGGGTCCTACGAGCAGTACTTC
cdr3_aa: CASTRSIGSYEQYF
j_call: TRBJ2-7
clone_size: -
v_call: TRBV7-2
d_call: -

cdr3_nt: TGCGCCAGCAGCCAAGATTCAGCGGGGGTGGGTCAGTACTTC
cdr3_aa: CASSQDSAGVGQYF
j_call: TRBJ2-4
clone_size: once
v_call: TRBV4-1
d_call: TRBD2

cdr3_nt: TGTGCCAGCAGCAAGACAGGGGCCCGAGACGAGCAGTACTTC
cdr3_aa: CASSKTGARDEQYF
j_call: TRBJ2-7
clone_size: -
v_call: TRBV11-2
d_call: TRBD1

cdr3_nt: TGTGCCAGCAGTTACGGGGGATACACCGGGGAGCTGTTTTTT
cdr3_aa: CASSYGGYTGELFF
j_call: TRBJ2-2
clone_size: -
v_call: TRBV27
d_call: -

cdr3_nt: TGTGCCAGCAGCCAAGGGGACAGAGATAATGAAAAACTGTTTTTT
cdr3_aa: CASSQGDRDNEKLFF
j_call: TRBJ1-4
clone_size: -
v_call: TRBV4-2
d_call: TRBD1

cdr3_nt: TGTGCCAGCAGCTTAGACCGGGCGGTAGGGCAGCCCCAGCATTTT
cdr3_aa: CASSLDRAVGQPQHF
j_call: TRBJ1-5
clone_size: -
v_call: TRBV7-6
d_call: -

cdr3_nt: TGTGCCAGCAGTGACAGGGGGCATAATTCACCCCTCCACTTT
cdr3_aa: CASSDRGHNSPLHF
j_call: TRBJ1-6
clone_size: -
v_call: TRBV6-4
d_call: TRBD1

cdr3_nt: TGTGCCAGCAGTAGAGAGAGCACAGATACGCAGTATTTT
cdr3_aa: CASSRESTDTQYF
j_call: TRBJ2-3
clone_size: -
v_call: TRBV6-4
d_call: -

cdr3_nt: TGCGCCAGCAGCCAAGATCCGCAGGGGGCCGGGGGCTACACCTTC
cdr3_aa: CASSQDPQGAGGYTF
j_call: TRBJ1-2
clone_size: -
v_call: TRBV4-3
d_call: TRBD1

cdr3_nt: TGTGCCAGCAGTCCCCAGGCGAACACCGGGGAGCTGTTTTTT
cdr3_aa: CASSPQANTGELFF
j_call: TRBJ2-2
clone_size: -
v_call: TRBV25-1
d_call: -

cdr3_nt: TGTGCCTGGGATGGAAATTCACCCCTCCACTTT
cdr3_aa: CAWDGNSPLHF
j_call: TRBJ1-6
clone_size: -
v_call: TRBV30
d_call: -

cdr3_nt: TGCGCCAGCAGAGCAGGTGGCAACACTGAAGCTTTCTTT
cdr3_aa: CASRAGGNTEAFF
j_call: TRBJ1-1
clone_size: -
v_call: TRBV5-1
d_call: -

cdr3_nt: TGTGCCAATACCGGGAAGTTCTTC
cdr3_aa: CANTGKFF
j_call: TRBJ2-1
clone_size: -
v_call: TRBV7-5
d_call: -

cdr3_nt: TGTGCCAGCTCCCCGGGACTAGCAACCGAGCAGTACTTC
cdr3_aa: CASSPGLATEQYF
j_call: TRBJ2-7
clone_size: -
v_call: TRBV18
d_call: TRBD2

cdr3_nt: TGCGCCAGCAGCTTCGGGGGGCCCAACTATGGCTACACCTTC
cdr3_aa: CASSFGGPNYGYTF
j_call: TRBJ1-2
clone_size: -
v_call: TRBV5-1
d_call: -

cdr3_nt: TGTGCCAGTAGTATAAAGGCACAGGGGGCCTCTGGGGCCAACGTCCTGACTTTC
cdr3_aa: CASSIKAQGASGANVLTF
j_call: TRBJ2-6
clone_size: few
v_call: TRBV19
d_call: TRBD1

cdr3_nt: TGTGCCAGCAGCGTCACTAGCGGGGGGGCTAGAGATACGCAGTATTTT
cdr3_aa: CASSVTSGGARDTQYF
j_call: TRBJ2-3
clone_size: few
v_call: TRBV9
d_call: TRBD2

cdr3_nt: TGTGCCAGCAGCCCAAGGCTCTACGAGCAGTACTTC
cdr3_aa: CASSPRLYEQYF
j_call: TRBJ2-7
clone_size: -
v_call: TRBV7-9
d_call: -

cdr3_nt: TGTGCCATCAGTGAAAAAGATCAGCCCCAGCATTTT
cdr3_aa: CAISEKDQPQHF
j_call: TRBJ1-5
clone_size: -
v_call: TRBV10-3
d_call: -

cdr3_nt: TGTGCCAGCACTCTTGGGGGGGGATCACCCCTCCACTTT
cdr3_aa: CASTLGGGSPLHF
j_call: TRBJ1-6
clone_size: -
v_call: TRBV6-5
d_call: -

cdr3_nt: TGTGCCAGCTCACAGGGGGCAAGCACTGAAGCTTTCTTT
cdr3_aa: CASSQGASTEAFF
j_call: TRBJ1-1
clone_size: -
v_call: TRBV18
d_call: TRBD1

cdr3_nt: TGTGCCAGCAGCTTACGTTCACCCCTCCACTTT
cdr3_aa: CASSLRSPLHF
j_call: TRBJ1-6
clone_size: -
v_call: TRBV7-2
d_call: -

cdr3_nt: TGTGCCACCAGCAGAGACAGGGTTAACACTGAAGCTTTCTTT
cdr3_aa: CATSRDRVNTEAFF
j_call: TRBJ1-1
clone_size: -
v_call: TRBV15
d_call: -

cdr3_nt: TGTGCCACCACCGTTAACGGGGAAGAGACCCAGTACTTC
cdr3_aa: CATTVNGEETQYF
j_call: TRBJ2-5
clone_size: -
v_call: TRBV6-5
d_call: -

cdr3_nt: TGCGCCAGCAGCTATGGGGACGGGAAGAATCAGCCCCAGCATTTT
cdr3_aa: CASSYGDGKNQPQHF
j_call: TRBJ1-5
clone_size: -
v_call: TRBV5-1
d_call: -

cdr3_nt: TGTGCCAGCAGCCGCCTGGGGGTAGCGGGAGTCTCCAATGAGCAGTTCTTC
cdr3_aa: CASSRLGVAGVSNEQFF
j_call: TRBJ2-1
clone_size: -
v_call: TRBV4-2
d_call: TRBD2

cdr3_nt: TGTGCCAGTAGTATAGATTCAGCCGGGGAATATGGCTACACCTTC
cdr3_aa: CASSIDSAGEYGYTF
j_call: TRBJ1-2
clone_size: -
v_call: TRBV19
d_call: -

cdr3_nt: TGTGCCAGCACCGGTGGGAACACTGAAGCTTTCTTT
cdr3_aa: CASTGGNTEAFF
j_call: TRBJ1-1
clone_size: -
v_call: TRBV6-5
d_call: -

cdr3_nt: TGTGCCATCAGTCCCGACAGGGTGGGAGGTAATGAAAAACTGTTTTTT
cdr3_aa: CAISPDRVGGNEKLFF
j_call: TRBJ1-4
clone_size: once
v_call: TRBV10-3
d_call: TRBD1

cdr3_nt: TGTGCCAGTAGTCCCGACAGGGACAGCAATCAGCCCCAGCATTTT
cdr3_aa: CASSPDRDSNQPQHF
j_call: TRBJ1-5
clone_size: -
v_call: TRBV19
d_call: TRBD1

cdr3_nt: TGTGCCAGCAGCTTAGCGGGGGTCTCGGCGGGAGGGTACCAAGAGACCCAGTACTTC
cdr3_aa: CASSLAGVSAGGYQETQYF
j_call: TRBJ2-5
clone_size: -
v_call: TRBV7-2
d_call: TRBD2

cdr3_nt: TGTGCCAGCAGCTTAGACCCCTTTTCCCCCGGCTCTCAAGACAATGAGCAGTTCTTC
cdr3_aa: CASSLDPFSPGSQDNEQFF
j_call: TRBJ2-1
clone_size: -
v_call: TRBV11-3
d_call: -

cdr3_nt: TGTGCCAGTAGTCCGACAGGGGGCGATCAGCCCCAGCATTTT
cdr3_aa: CASSPTGGDQPQHF
j_call: TRBJ1-5
clone_size: -
v_call: TRBV19
d_call: TRBD1